The present T cell receptor beta chain was sequenced within a study of cytomegalovirus exposure and HLA in healthy donors. This CDR3 contains 12 residues. V was clipped by 4 bases and J by 10 bases, with 10 bases between them. Germline values: CDR1 MNHNS, CDR2 SASEGT. It was with 60 Vbeta and 13 Jbeta primers that the PCR ran. Sequencing used immunoSEQ multiplex PCR; TCRdb keeps in-frame clones, though not all of them. The repertoire holds about 130,000 clones, with less than 80% as singletons. This TCR came from a man aged 50-59 years in good health and CMV-seronegative. The specimen was PBMCs. The chain employs TRBV6-1 and TRBJ1-4; D uncertain. The CDR3 sequence is CASSARFGKLFF. CDR3 DNA sequence: TGTGCCAGCAGTGCCCGGTTTGGAAAACTGTTTTTT.